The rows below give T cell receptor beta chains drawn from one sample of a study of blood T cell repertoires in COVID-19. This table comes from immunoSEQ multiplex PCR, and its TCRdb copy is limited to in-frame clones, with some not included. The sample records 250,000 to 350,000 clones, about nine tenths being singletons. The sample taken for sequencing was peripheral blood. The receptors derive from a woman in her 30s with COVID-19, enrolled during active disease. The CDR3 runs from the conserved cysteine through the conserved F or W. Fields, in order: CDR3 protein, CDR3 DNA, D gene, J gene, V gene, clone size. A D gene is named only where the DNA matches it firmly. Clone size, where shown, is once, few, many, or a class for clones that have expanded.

CASSAITVNYGYTF | TGTGCCAGCAGTGCAATTACTGTTAACTATGGCTACACCTTC | - | TRBJ1-2 | TRBV6-4 | -
CASSFPRTGGYGYTF | TGTGCCAGCAGTTTCCCCCGGACAGGGGGCTATGGCTACACCTTC | TRBD1 | TRBJ1-2 | TRBV28 | -
CASSLDGRGSNEQFF | TGCGCCAGCAGCTTGGATGGTAGGGGGAGCAATGAGCAGTTCTTC | - | TRBJ2-1 | TRBV5-1 | -
CASSLGPGMNTEAFF | TGCGCCAGCAGCTTGGGGCCAGGCATGAACACTGAAGCTTTCTTT | - | TRBJ1-1 | TRBV5-1 | -
CASSPRARTDTQYF | TGTGCCAGCTCACCACGCGCACGGACAGATACGCAGTATTTT | - | TRBJ2-3 | TRBV18 | -
CATKDRNQETQYF | TGTGCCACAAAAGACAGGAATCAAGAGACCCAGTACTTC | - | TRBJ2-5 | TRBV12-3/TRBV12-4 | -
CASSQDVNRVGNEQYF | TGCGCCAGCAGCCAAGATGTAAACAGGGTCGGTAACGAGCAGTACTTC | - | TRBJ2-7 | TRBV4-1 | -
CASSLAPDNSPLHF | TGTGCCAGCAGCTTGGCCCCCGATAATTCACCCCTCCACTTT | - | TRBJ1-6 | TRBV5-5 | -
CASSYDVGRSSYEQYF | TGTGCCAGCAGTTACGATGTTGGTAGGAGCTCCTACGAGCAGTACTTC | - | TRBJ2-7 | TRBV6-5 | -
CASSSSVSYTF | TGTGCCAGCAGCTCCTCGGTGAGCTACACCTTC | - | TRBJ1-2 | TRBV28 | -
CASSSPGTSFTGELFF | TGTGCCAGCAGCTCCCCCGGGACTAGCTTTACCGGGGAGCTGTTTTTT | TRBD2 | TRBJ2-2 | TRBV7-2 | -
CSVDRVSYGYTF | TGCAGCGTTGATCGGGTGTCCTATGGCTACACCTTC | - | TRBJ1-2 | TRBV29-1 | -
CASRQWNTEAFF | TGTGCCAGCAGGCAGTGGAACACTGAAGCTTTCTTT | - | TRBJ1-1 | TRBV28 | -
CAWSVSGEDSGELFF | TGTGCCTGGAGTGTGTCGGGAGAGGATAGCGGGGAGCTGTTTTTT | - | TRBJ2-2 | TRBV30 | few
CASSQGYRGPDSRTFYEQYF | TGTGCCAGCAGCCAAGGATACAGAGGTCCGGACTCTCGAACTTTCTACGAGCAGTACTTC | - | TRBJ2-7 | TRBV3-1/TRBV3-2 | -
CASSPRYGQINNEQFF | TGTGCCAGCTCACCACGATACGGACAGATAAACAATGAGCAGTTCTTC | - | TRBJ2-1 | TRBV18 | once
CASSLGRAGAYEQFF | TGTGCCAGCAGCTTAGGACGAGCGGGAGCCTATGAGCAGTTCTTC | TRBD2 | TRBJ2-1 | TRBV11-2 | -
CASSLSGTGRVNTGELFF | TGTGCCAGCAGCTTGTCCGGGACAGGGCGTGTAAACACCGGGGAGCTGTTTTTT | TRBD1 | TRBJ2-2 | TRBV5-5 | once
CASSPLAGDNNEQFF | TGTGCCAGCAGCCCACTAGCGGGAGACAACAATGAGCAGTTCTTC | TRBD2 | TRBJ2-1 | TRBV9 | -
CASSLYGTGTYEQYF | TGTGCCAGCAGCTTATATGGGACAGGGACCTACGAGCAGTACTTC | TRBD1 | TRBJ2-7 | TRBV7-2 | -
CASSTTERFTEAFF | TGTGCCAGCAGTACGACAGAAAGGTTCACTGAAGCTTTCTTT | - | TRBJ1-1 | TRBV25-1 | -
CASSQGTGIETQYF | TGTGCCAGCAGCCAAGGGACTGGGATAGAGACCCAGTACTTC | - | TRBJ2-5 | TRBV3-1/TRBV3-2 | -
CASSLAGTSGKGREQFF | TGTGCCAGCAGCTTGGCCGGGACTAGCGGGAAGGGACGTGAGCAGTTCTTC | TRBD2 | TRBJ2-1 | TRBV7-2 | -
CASSFGGTGANVLTF | TGCGCCAGCAGCTTTGGAGGGACTGGGGCCAACGTCCTGACTTTC | - | TRBJ2-6 | TRBV5-1 | -
CATSRDPGSGNTIYF | TGTGCCACCAGCAGAGATCCCGGGTCTGGAAACACCATATATTTT | - | TRBJ1-3 | TRBV15 | once
CASSSRTGGNTEAFF | TGTGCCAGCAGTTCCCGGACAGGGGGAAACACTGAAGCTTTCTTT | TRBD1 | TRBJ1-1 | TRBV28 | few
CASRFGETPGNTIYF | TGTGCCAGCAGATTTGGGGAGACGCCCGGAAACACCATATATTTT | - | TRBJ1-3 | TRBV28 | once
CATSVRGDQPQHF | TGTGCCACCAGTGTCAGGGGGGATCAGCCCCAGCATTTT | TRBD1 | TRBJ1-5 | TRBV24-1 | -
CASSVGAGTSNYGYTF | TGTGCCAGCAGCGTAGGGGCAGGGACTTCTAACTATGGCTACACCTTC | - | TRBJ1-2 | TRBV9 | -
CASSLGQTPGELFF | TGTGCCAGTAGTTTGGGACAGACTCCCGGGGAGCTGTTTTTT | TRBD1 | TRBJ2-2 | TRBV19 | -
CASSRQSDSFYNEQFF | TGCGCCAGCAGCCGCCAATCGGACTCTTTCTACAATGAGCAGTTCTTC | - | TRBJ2-1 | TRBV5-1 | -